This T cell receptor (beta chain) is drawn from a study of blood T cell repertoires in COVID-19. Only in-frame clones appear in the TCRdb table, and some are missing; sequencing was by immunoSEQ multiplex PCR. The table includes about 250,000 clones, approximately 90% detected once. Trimming left V 5 bases short and J 5 bases short, with 12 bases between. The germline V gene has CDR1 SGHAT and CDR2 FQDESV (reference sequence). This CDR3 spans 13 amino acids. This rearrangement joins TRBV11-1 to TRBJ1-1; possibly TRBD1 for D (5 bases). The clonotype comes from a woman aged 18-29 years who had recovered from COVID-19. Sequences were obtained from PBMCs or T cells enriched from blood (not recorded which). This chain's CDR3 is CASSTRQRTEAFF. CDR3 nucleotide sequence: TGTGCCAGCAGCACCCGACAGAGGACTGAAGCTTTCTTT.